This T cell receptor (beta chain) derives from a study of T cell repertoires in cytomegalovirus infection. Whole-study findings and limits: The response measured ex vivo was dominated by TCR beta clonotypes (HLA-C-restricted and CMV-specific).

The CDR3 has 12 residues. Trimming removed 3 bases from V and 0 bases from J, with 5 bases in between. Germline loops: CDR1 GTSNPN, CDR2 SVGIG (reference sequence). The sample holds a few counts of this clonotype. Its cognate antigen is unknown. TCRdb reanalysed the reads using MiXCR and keeps one entry per CDR3 protein. This table holds some 220,000 distinct CDR3 sequences, roughly 6.5% found once. The receptor's source is a human donor in good health (CMV status not recorded). Some clones in this sample may be carry-over from other donors' samples. This chain links TRBV30 with TRBJ1-1; D is unclear. Sequences were obtained from PBMCs. DNA for the CDR3: TGTGCCTGGAGACAGATGAACACTGAAGCTTTCTTT. This encodes CAWRQMNTEAFF.